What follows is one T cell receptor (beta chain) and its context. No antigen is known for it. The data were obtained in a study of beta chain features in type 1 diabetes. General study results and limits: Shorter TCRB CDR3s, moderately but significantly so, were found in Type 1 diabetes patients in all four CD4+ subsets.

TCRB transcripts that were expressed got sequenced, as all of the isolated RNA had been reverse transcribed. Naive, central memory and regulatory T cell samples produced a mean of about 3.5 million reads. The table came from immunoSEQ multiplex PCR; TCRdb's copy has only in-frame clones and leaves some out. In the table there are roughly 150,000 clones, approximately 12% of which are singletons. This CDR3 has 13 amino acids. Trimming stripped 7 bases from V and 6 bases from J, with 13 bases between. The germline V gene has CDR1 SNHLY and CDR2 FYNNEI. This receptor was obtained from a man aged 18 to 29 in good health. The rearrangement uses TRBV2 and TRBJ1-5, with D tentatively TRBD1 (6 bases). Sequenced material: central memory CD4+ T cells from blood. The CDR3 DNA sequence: TGTGCCAGCACCTTACAGGGCACTCAGCCCCAGCATTTT. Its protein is CASTLQGTQPQHF.